These 23 T cell receptor beta chains originate from one sample sequenced in a study of blood T cell repertoires in COVID-19. Generated by immunoSEQ multiplex PCR, the TCRdb table keeps only in-frame clones and is missing some. The sample includes around 80,000 clones, around 81% of them seen just once. Sample: peripheral blood. The source of these receptors is a human donor in a cohort sampled during active COVID-19.

The chain carries TRBV6-6 and TRBJ2-3; 7 bases line up with TRBD2. This CDR3 has 15 residues. V lost 5 bases and J lost 2; bases outside the gene matches: 7. The germline V gene has CDR1 MNHNY and CDR2 SVGAGI (reference sequence). In DNA form, the CDR3 reads TGTGCCAGCAGTCTCCCGGGACTAAACACAGATACGCAGTATTTT. Translation: CASSLPGLNTDTQYF.

This chain connects TRBV11-1 to TRBJ2-2; 11 bases map to TRBD2. Per germline, CDR1 SGHAT and CDR2 FQDESV (reference sequence). CDR3 length: 16 amino acids. V was clipped by 3 bases and J by 6 bases; unmatched bases: 6. The CDR3, as DNA: TGTGCCAGCAGCTTTAGCGGGGGGGCCCGAGCCGGGGAGCTGTTTTTT. This translates into CASSFSGGARAGELFF.

This clone was recorded only once. The chain carries TRBV15 and TRBJ2-2, with D uncertain. This CDR3 region has 17 residues. CDR1 and CDR2 (germline): LNHNV, YYDKDF (reference sequence). The V and J ends lost 1 base and 1 base respectively, with 13 bases between them. Here the CDR3 reads CATSRGPLARNTGELFF. CDR3 DNA: TGTGCCACCAGCAGAGGACCCCTGGCTAGGAACACCGGGGAGCTGTTTTTT.

This clone was observed a single time. The chain links TRBV30 to TRBJ2-7; 7 bases are shared with TRBD1. The V gene's germline CDR1 is GTSNPN and CDR2 SVGIG (reference sequence). The CDR3 runs 14 residues. The junction had 4 bases not matched to a gene; V was cut back by 0 bases and J by 2 bases. The CDR3 protein is CAWSVGGSAYEQYF. The DNA of the CDR3 is TGTGCCTGGAGTGTAGGGGGCAGCGCCTACGAGCAGTACTTC. The full variable domain, completed using reference TRBV30 and TRBJ2-7, is SQTIHQWPATLVQPVGSPLSLECTVEGTSNPNLYWYRQAAGRGLQLLFYSVGIGQISSEVPQNLSASRPQDRQFILSSKKLLLSDSGFYLCAWSVGGSAYEQYFGPGTRLTVT.

The V and J genes are TRBV5-4 and TRBJ1-1, with D tentatively TRBD1 (6 bases). From germline, CDR1 is SGHNT and CDR2 YYREEE (reference sequence). The CDR3 is made up of 15 amino acids. Trimming stripped 2 bases from V and 0 bases from J, with 11 bases between. CDR3 loop: CASSFTGNMNTEAFF. The CDR3 coding sequence is TGTGCCAGCAGCTTTACAGGGAACATGAACACTGAAGCTTTCTTT.

In its sample, this clone was seen once. This chain connects TRBV5-1 to TRBJ2-7; tentatively, D is TRBD1 (6 bases). This CDR3 has 14 residues. Trimming shortened V by 3 bases and J by 6 bases, and 16 bases separated the two germline ends. CDR1 and CDR2 from the germline V gene are SGHRS and YFSETQ. The CDR3 sequence: CASSSGQRTPEQYF. The CDR3 bases are TGCGCCAGCAGCTCTGGACAGAGGACCCCCGAGCAGTACTTC.

This rearrangement joins TRBV21-1 to TRBJ2-1; whether TRBD2, the table's D call, matches the DNA was not checked. TRBV21-1 is classified as a pseudogene. CDR3 length equals 17 residues. CDR3 in amino acids: CASKRETSGSTHNEQFF. CDR3 bases: TGTGCCAGCAAAAGGGAGACTAGCGGGAGTACCCACAATGAGCAGTTCTTC.

This clone was recorded only once. The gene calls are TRBV18 and TRBJ1-1; a possible D gene is TRBD1 (6 bases). The length of the CDR3 is 16 residues. The germline V and J ends were trimmed by 5 bases and 5 bases, with 21 bases remaining between them. Germline V gene data show CDR1 as KGHSH and CDR2 as LQKENI. The CDR3 DNA is TGTGCCAGCTCAACCTTGGACAGCCAATTTGGTACTGAAGCTTTCTTT. Residues: CASSTLDSQFGTEAFF.

To note about this clone: This specimen includes other DNA sequences encoding the same CDR3. The chain carries TRBV6-5 and TRBJ2-7; TRBD2 matches at 9 bases. V was pared by 0 bases and J by 1 base, with 1 base of the junction left unmatched. The CDR3 loop spans 15 amino acids. Germline V gene data show CDR1 as MNHEY and CDR2 as SVGAGI. The CDR3 region has the DNA TGTGCCAGCAGTTACTCGACTAGCGGATCCTACGAGCAGTACTTC. This translates into CASSYSTSGSYEQYF.

The chain combines TRBV2 with TRBJ1-1; 8 bases map to TRBD1. The trim removed 4 bases at V and 4 bases at J, leaving 2 bases unmatched. This CDR3 is 13 amino acids long. The germline gives CDR1 SNHLY, CDR2 FYNNEI. The CDR3 here is CASSGQGSTEAFF. CDR3 nucleotides: TGTGCCAGCAGTGGACAGGGGAGCACTGAAGCTTTCTTT.

The rearrangement joins TRBV30 to TRBJ2-2, with a possible D match to TRBD1 (6 bases). Trimming pared 5 bases from V and 4 bases from J, leaving 14 bases between. The germline V gene has CDR1 GTSNPN and CDR2 SVGIG (reference sequence). The length of the CDR3 is 14 residues. In DNA, the CDR3 is TGTGCCTGGTTTGGCAGGGGTAGCACCGGGGAGCTGTTTTTT. Its protein is CAWFGRGSTGELFF. Together with reference TRBV30 and TRBJ2-2, the CDR3 gives the full variable domain: SQTIHQWPATLVQPVGSPLSLECTVEGTSNPNLYWYRQAAGRGLQLLFYSVGIGQISSEVPQNLSASRPQDRQFILSSKKLLLSDSGFYLCAWFGRGSTGELFFGEGSRLTVL.

This chain uses TRBV19 with TRBJ1-1, with 11 bases that match TRBD1. Germline V CDR1 and CDR2: LNHDA, SQIVND (reference sequence). The CDR3 is 16 residues long. The V segment lost 4 bases and the J segment 1 base; nucleotides outside the gene matches: 5. The CDR3 DNA reads TGTGCCAGTAGTACCCGGGACAGGGGGTCGAACACTGAAGCTTTCTTT. The encoded protein is CASSTRDRGSNTEAFF.

This rearrangement joins TRBV6-4 to TRBJ1-6; D gene ambiguous. CDR3 size: 13 residues. Per germline, CDR1 MRHNA and CDR2 SNTAGT. V was pared by 5 bases and J by 8 bases, with 10 bases between. The CDR3 loop reads CASSTDSDSPLHF. As DNA, the CDR3 is TGTGCCAGCAGTACGGACTCTGATTCACCCCTCCACTTT.

The rearrangement uses TRBV5-1 and TRBJ2-6, with D uncertain. This CDR3 region has 15 residues. CDR1 is SGHRS, CDR2 YFSETQ, per germline. V lost 2 bases to trimming and J lost 0 bases, with 6 bases between them. This CDR3 reads CASSFDNSGANVLTF. In DNA form, the CDR3 reads TGCGCCAGCAGCTTCGACAACTCTGGGGCCAACGTCCTGACTTTC.

The genes are TRBV7-9 and TRBJ2-5, with D maybe TRBD1 (5 bases). Trimming stripped 8 bases from V and 5 bases from J, with 21 bases between. CDR3 size: 15 residues. Germline CDR1 is SEHNR and CDR2 is FQNEAQ (reference sequence). For the CDR3, the DNA is TGTGCCAGCGACTCCCCAAACGGACATTCGGAGACCCAGTACTTC. Protein sequence: CASDSPNGHSETQYF.

The chain is built from TRBV7-3 and TRBJ1-1; unclear D gene. In germline, CDR1 is SGHTA, CDR2 FQGTGA. V was cut by 1 base and J by 5 bases, with 5 bases left in between. This CDR3 is 12 amino acids long. CDR3 sequence reads: CASSLRRTEAFF. CDR3 DNA sequence: TGTGCCAGCAGCTTAAGGCGGACTGAAGCTTTCTTT.

This chain uses TRBV27 with TRBJ2-1; 9 bases match TRBD1. This CDR3 contains 16 residues. The germline CDR1 and CDR2 sequences are MNHEY and SMNVEV (reference sequence). V lost 10 bases to trimming and J lost 1 base; unmatched junction nucleotides: 11. Here the CDR3 reads CATKDRGQLSYNEQFF. CDR3 nucleotide sequence: TGTGCCACCAAGGACAGGGGACAGCTATCCTACAATGAGCAGTTCTTC.

The V and J genes are TRBV28 and TRBJ1-1, with unresolved D. From germline, CDR1 is MDHEN and CDR2 SYDVKM. This CDR3 is 13 amino acids long. Between the trimmed V and J ends, which lost 2 bases and 3 bases, there was a span of 7 bases. The DNA of the CDR3 is TGTGCCAGCAGTTTAGACACTTACACTGAAGCTTTCTTT. Translating it yields CASSLDTYTEAFF.

The chain uses TRBV7-2 and TRBJ1-2, with a tentative D call TRBD1 (5 bases). This CDR3 is 14 amino acids long. Trimming took 0 bases from V and 5 from J, leaving 10 bases between them. Germline loops: CDR1 SGHTA, CDR2 FQGNSA. The DNA for the CDR3 is TGTGCCAGCAGCTTAGCGTGGACAACATATGGCTACACCTTC. Translated: CASSLAWTTYGYTF. Complete variable domain (other parts from reference TRBV7-2 and TRBJ1-2): GAGVSQSPSNKVTEKGKDVELRCDPISGHTALYWYRQSLGQGLEFLIYFQGNSAPDKSGLPSDRFSAERTGGSVSTLTIQRTQQEDSAVYLCASSLAWTTYGYTFGSGTRLTVV.

This clone was seen only a few times. The V call is TRBV5-1, the J call TRBJ2-7; D call uncertain. CDR3 length: 13 amino acids. Trimming took off 2 bases at V and 2 bases at J, with 8 bases between the two ends. CDR1 is SGHRS and CDR2 is YFSETQ in the germline V gene. CDR3 sequence: CASSFTTPYEQYF. The DNA for the CDR3 is TGCGCCAGCAGCTTCACTACCCCCTACGAGCAGTACTTC.

The V and J genes are TRBV5-1 and TRBJ2-1; tentative D call: TRBD2 (6 bases). From germline, CDR1 is SGHRS and CDR2 YFSETQ. Trimming cost V 7 bases and J 8 bases, with 19 bases left between them. This CDR3 has 14 amino acids. The DNA of the CDR3 is TGCGCCAGCCTTCAAATCCCCGGCGGGGATGAGCAGTTCTTC. Translation: CASLQIPGGDEQFF.

A note on this clone: At one end the junction does not follow the germline gene, possibly because of a read error. V and J are TRBV6-5 and TRBJ2-7; tentative D call: TRBD1 (5 bases). The length of the CDR3 is 11 residues. The germline gives CDR1 MNHEY, CDR2 SVGAGI. The CDR3 DNA reads as TGTGCCAGCAGTTACAGGGGTGTACCCTATTTC. This translates into CASSYRGVPYF.

The chain combines TRBV18 with TRBJ1-1; TRBD1 matches at 9 bases. Germline CDR1 is KGHSH and CDR2 is LQKENI. V dropped 4 bases and J dropped 4; count of bases not matched to a gene: 4. The CDR3 extends over 14 amino acids. The CDR3 region is CASSLGQGGTEAFF. The CDR3 DNA reads TGTGCCAGCTCACTGGGACAGGGAGGCACTGAAGCTTTCTTT.